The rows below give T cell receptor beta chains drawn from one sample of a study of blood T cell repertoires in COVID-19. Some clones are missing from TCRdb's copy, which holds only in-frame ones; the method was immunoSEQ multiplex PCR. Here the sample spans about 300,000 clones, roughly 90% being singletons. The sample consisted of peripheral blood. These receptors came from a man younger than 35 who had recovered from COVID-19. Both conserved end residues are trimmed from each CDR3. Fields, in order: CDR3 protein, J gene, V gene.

CDR3aa: AISSPGTSSYEQY
j_gene: TRBJ2-7
v_gene: TRBV10-3

CDR3aa: ASSSKTGPYEQY
j_gene: TRBJ2-7
v_gene: TRBV5-1

CDR3aa: ASSPTPGQYNEQF
j_gene: TRBJ2-1
v_gene: TRBV27

CDR3aa: ASSDPSGTSTDTQY
j_gene: TRBJ2-3
v_gene: TRBV5-8

CDR3aa: ASHSIPGELF
j_gene: TRBJ2-2
v_gene: TRBV2

CDR3aa: ASSPRGLTDTQY
j_gene: TRBJ2-3
v_gene: TRBV5-1

CDR3aa: ASSNGQGGIGNQPQH
j_gene: TRBJ1-5
v_gene: TRBV19

CDR3aa: ASSLRLAGGGGEQF
j_gene: TRBJ2-1
v_gene: TRBV7-2

CDR3aa: ASSPRTSGGFSYEQY
j_gene: TRBJ2-7
v_gene: TRBV6-6

CDR3aa: ASSVRAGGLETQY
j_gene: TRBJ2-5
v_gene: TRBV9

CDR3aa: AWRQAGASTEAF
j_gene: TRBJ1-1
v_gene: TRBV30

CDR3aa: AAAGTDNEKLF
j_gene: TRBJ1-4
v_gene: TRBV10-2

CDR3aa: ASSSVPNTEAF
j_gene: TRBJ1-1
v_gene: TRBV27

CDR3aa: ASSEGTGGNSPLH
j_gene: TRBJ1-6
v_gene: TRBV6-1

CDR3aa: ATSSQGTSLYNEQF
j_gene: TRBJ2-1
v_gene: TRBV15

CDR3aa: ASSSGTGDNSPLH
j_gene: TRBJ1-6
v_gene: TRBV5-1

CDR3aa: ASSTSGGAPGELF
j_gene: TRBJ2-2
v_gene: TRBV7-7

CDR3aa: ASSVGSTSGHNEQF
j_gene: TRBJ2-1
v_gene: TRBV9

CDR3aa: ASSWGQGSNYGYT
j_gene: TRBJ1-2
v_gene: TRBV5-5

CDR3aa: ASSPDRNGNTIY
j_gene: TRBJ1-3
v_gene: TRBV5-8

CDR3aa: ASSPTGQPTSYEQY
j_gene: TRBJ2-7
v_gene: TRBV5-1

CDR3aa: ASSAEGVPSSGNTIY
j_gene: TRBJ1-3
v_gene: TRBV9

CDR3aa: ASSDNTGKDSPLH
j_gene: TRBJ1-6
v_gene: TRBV10-2

CDR3aa: ASSLWGTSGSYEQY
j_gene: TRBJ2-7
v_gene: TRBV28

CDR3aa: ASSQDLQGYSYEQY
j_gene: TRBJ2-7
v_gene: TRBV3-1/TRBV3-2

CDR3aa: ASSGGTGGYYGYT
j_gene: TRBJ1-2
v_gene: TRBV9

CDR3aa: ASSPDSHTSPYGYT
j_gene: TRBJ1-2
v_gene: TRBV27

CDR3aa: ASSVTGDTQY
j_gene: TRBJ2-3
v_gene: TRBV9

CDR3aa: ASSFISGAGSIQY
j_gene: TRBJ2-4
v_gene: TRBV7-7

CDR3aa: ASSQAEGLETGANVLT
j_gene: TRBJ2-6
v_gene: TRBV3-1/TRBV3-2

CDR3aa: ASSQVEGVVSPLH
j_gene: TRBJ1-6
v_gene: TRBV5-1

CDR3aa: SVDRGSTDTQY
j_gene: TRBJ2-3
v_gene: TRBV29-1

CDR3aa: ASSFSDTSYEQY
j_gene: TRBJ2-7
v_gene: TRBV5-4

CDR3aa: ASSLSDRITGELF
j_gene: TRBJ2-2
v_gene: TRBV27

CDR3aa: SVLAAQGYNEQF
j_gene: TRBJ2-1
v_gene: TRBV29-1

CDR3aa: ASSLDPSGRYTGELF
j_gene: TRBJ2-2
v_gene: TRBV5-1

CDR3aa: ASSHTSGDRRNQPQH
j_gene: TRBJ1-5
v_gene: TRBV2

CDR3aa: ASSPRTSGRADGELF
j_gene: TRBJ2-2
v_gene: TRBV9

CDR3aa: ASSLVPGDAGELF
j_gene: TRBJ2-2
v_gene: TRBV7-8

CDR3aa: ASSQQGLAGGYEQY
j_gene: TRBJ2-7
v_gene: TRBV11-2

CDR3aa: ASSPQGFNNSPLH
j_gene: TRBJ1-6
v_gene: TRBV18

CDR3aa: ASSVPPGDGYT
j_gene: TRBJ1-2
v_gene: TRBV9

CDR3aa: ASSLGPRGYT
j_gene: TRBJ1-2
v_gene: TRBV12-3/TRBV12-4

CDR3aa: ASSRNLEGTEAF
j_gene: TRBJ1-1
v_gene: TRBV18

CDR3aa: AIGQTSGGPGDRNEQF
j_gene: TRBJ2-1
v_gene: TRBV10-3

CDR3aa: ASSKQGRRETQY
j_gene: TRBJ2-5
v_gene: TRBV6-5

CDR3aa: ASSLDRGMNEQY
j_gene: TRBJ2-7
v_gene: TRBV27

CDR3aa: ASSQGRGSYEQY
j_gene: TRBJ2-7
v_gene: TRBV6-2/TRBV6-3

CDR3aa: ASRLTGMSSYNEQF
j_gene: TRBJ2-1
v_gene: TRBV2

CDR3aa: ASSESTGLWGLGNSPLH
j_gene: TRBJ1-6
v_gene: TRBV10-1

CDR3aa: ASSLRPSLNYGYT
j_gene: TRBJ1-2
v_gene: TRBV7-9

CDR3aa: ASSLDYHEQY
j_gene: TRBJ2-7
v_gene: TRBV7-9

CDR3aa: ASSPGDRLREQY
j_gene: TRBJ2-7
v_gene: TRBV18